The rows below give T cell receptor beta chains drawn from one sample of a study of blood T cells in healthy people across ages. Each CDR3 protein is one row after TCRdb ran MiXCR on the 5' RACE reads. The table records 1.5 million to 2 million distinct CDR3 sequences, just under 50% of them present only once. The material sequenced was blood. The receptors shown here come from a woman in her thirties or forties in good health. Both conserved end residues are part of each CDR3. D genes are given only for firm matches. Clone size, where shown, is once, few, many, or a class for clones that have expanded.

d_call,clone_size,v_call,j_call,cdr3_nt,cdr3_aa
TRBD1,.,TRBV28,TRBJ2-7,TGTGCCAGCAGTTACCCTACCGGGACAGCGTCCTACGAGCAGTACTTC,CASSYPTGTASYEQYF
.,.,TRBV6-1,TRBJ2-3,TGTGCCAGCGTTAGTAACCAGTTTACAGATACGCAGTATTTT,CASVSNQFTDTQYF
.,.,TRBV5-1,TRBJ2-2,TGCGCCAGCAGCACGGCCGGGACAACACTGAGGGAAGGGGAGCTGTTTTTT,CASSTAGTTLREGELFF
.,.,TRBV7-9,TRBJ2-1,TGTGCCAGCAGCTTATCGGACGTGGGGCATGAGCAGTTCTTC,CASSLSDVGHEQFF
.,.,TRBV6-6,TRBJ2-7,TGTGCCAGCGGGGACACCATTACCTACGAGCAGTACTTC,CASGDTITYEQYF
TRBD2,.,TRBV6-2/TRBV6-3,TRBJ2-1,TGTGCCAGCAGTTACCCCACTAGCGGGGCGGCCGAGGGGGAGCAGTTCTTC,CASSYPTSGAAEGEQFF
TRBD1,.,TRBV6-5,TRBJ2-4,TGTGCCAGCAGTTCCGGACAGGGGGGGGTAGCCAAAAACATTCAGTACTTC,CASSSGQGGVAKNIQYF
.,.,TRBV5-4,TRBJ1-6,TGTGCCAGCAGCTTTGGCCGGAATTCACCCCTCCACTTT,CASSFGRNSPLHF
.,few,TRBV28,TRBJ2-1,TGTGCCAGCAGCCCCAACCAAGACTACACTGAGCAGTTCTTC,CASSPNQDYTEQFF
TRBD2,.,TRBV5-1,TRBJ2-2,TGCGCCAGCAGCCCGATTACTAGCGGGGGGATCGGGGAGCTGTTTTTT,CASSPITSGGIGELFF
TRBD2,.,TRBV20-1,TRBJ2-3,TGCAGCGCTTCACGTCTAGCGGGGGGGCAGTTCAGTAGCACAGATACGCAGTATTTT,CSASRLAGGQFSSTDTQYF
.,.,TRBV7-2,TRBJ2-1,TGTGCCAGCAGCTTAATAGTTTGGGGGGTGGGTGAGCAGTTCTTC,CASSLIVWGVGEQFF